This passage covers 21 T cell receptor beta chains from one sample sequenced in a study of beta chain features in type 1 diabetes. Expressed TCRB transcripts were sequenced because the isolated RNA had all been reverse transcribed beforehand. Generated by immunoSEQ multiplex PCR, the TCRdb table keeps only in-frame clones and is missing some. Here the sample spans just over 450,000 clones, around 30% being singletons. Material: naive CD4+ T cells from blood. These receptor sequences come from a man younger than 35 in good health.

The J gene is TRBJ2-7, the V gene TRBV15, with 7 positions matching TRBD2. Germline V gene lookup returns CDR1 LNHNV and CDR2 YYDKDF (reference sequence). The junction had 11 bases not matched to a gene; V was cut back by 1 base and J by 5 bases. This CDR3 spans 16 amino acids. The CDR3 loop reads CATSRGFYGGTDEQYF. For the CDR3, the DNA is TGTGCCACCAGCAGAGGGTTTTACGGGGGGACCGACGAGCAGTACTTC.

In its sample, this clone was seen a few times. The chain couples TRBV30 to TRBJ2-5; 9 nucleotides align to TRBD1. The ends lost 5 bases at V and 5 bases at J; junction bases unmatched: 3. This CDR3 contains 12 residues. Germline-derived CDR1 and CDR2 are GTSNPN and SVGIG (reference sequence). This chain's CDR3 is CAWGQGKETQYF. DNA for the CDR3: TGTGCCTGGGGACAGGGGAAGGAGACCCAGTACTTC.

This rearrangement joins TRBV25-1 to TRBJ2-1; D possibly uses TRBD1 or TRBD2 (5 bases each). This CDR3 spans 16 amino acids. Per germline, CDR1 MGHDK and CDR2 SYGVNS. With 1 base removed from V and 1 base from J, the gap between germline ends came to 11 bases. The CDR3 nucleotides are TGTGCCAGCAGTGAATGGGGGTCGCGTTCCTACAATGAGCAGTTCTTC. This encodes CASSEWGSRSYNEQFF.

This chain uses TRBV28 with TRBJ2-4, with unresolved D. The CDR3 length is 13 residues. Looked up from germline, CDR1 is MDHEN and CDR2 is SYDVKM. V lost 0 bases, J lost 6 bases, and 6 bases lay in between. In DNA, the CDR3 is TGTGCCAGCAGTTTATGGGCCTCAAACATTCAGTACTTC. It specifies CASSLWASNIQYF.

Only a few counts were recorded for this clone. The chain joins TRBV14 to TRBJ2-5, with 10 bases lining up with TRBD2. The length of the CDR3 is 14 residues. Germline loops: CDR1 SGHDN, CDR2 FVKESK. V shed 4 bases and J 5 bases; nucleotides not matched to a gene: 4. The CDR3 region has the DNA TGTGCCAGCAGCCCTAGCGGGAGAAGGGAGACCCAGTACTTC. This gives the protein CASSPSGRRETQYF.

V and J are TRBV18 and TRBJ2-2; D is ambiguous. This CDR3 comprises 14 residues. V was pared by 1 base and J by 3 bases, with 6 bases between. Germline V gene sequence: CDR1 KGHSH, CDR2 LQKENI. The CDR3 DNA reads TGTGCCAGCTCACCACAGACTGACACCGGGGAGCTGTTTTTT. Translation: CASSPQTDTGELFF.

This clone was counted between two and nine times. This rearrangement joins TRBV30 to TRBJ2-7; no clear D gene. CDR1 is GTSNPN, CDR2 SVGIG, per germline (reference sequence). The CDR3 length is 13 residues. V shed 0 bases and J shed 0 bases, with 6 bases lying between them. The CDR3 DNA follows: TGTGCCTGGAGTGTGGGCACCTCCTACGAGCAGTACTTC. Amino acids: CAWSVGTSYEQYF.

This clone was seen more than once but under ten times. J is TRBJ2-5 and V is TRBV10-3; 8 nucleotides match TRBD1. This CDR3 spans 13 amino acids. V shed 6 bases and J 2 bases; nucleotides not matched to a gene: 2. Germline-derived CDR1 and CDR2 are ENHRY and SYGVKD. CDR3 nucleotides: TGTGCCATCAGGGGGACAGGACAAGAGACCCAGTACTTC. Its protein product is CAIRGTGQETQYF.

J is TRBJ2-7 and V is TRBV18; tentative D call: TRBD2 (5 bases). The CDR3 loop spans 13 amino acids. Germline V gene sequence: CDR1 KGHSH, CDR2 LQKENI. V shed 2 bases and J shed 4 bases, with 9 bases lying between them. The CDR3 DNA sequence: TGTGCCAGCTCACCATCGAGGGAATACGAGCAGTACTTC. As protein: CASSPSREYEQYF.

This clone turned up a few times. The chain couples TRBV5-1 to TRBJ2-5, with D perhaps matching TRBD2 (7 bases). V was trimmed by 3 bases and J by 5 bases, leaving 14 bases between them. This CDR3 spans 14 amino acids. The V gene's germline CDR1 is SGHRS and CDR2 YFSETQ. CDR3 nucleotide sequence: TGCGCCAGCAGCTACGGGGGGCCGCCGGAGACCCAGTACTTC. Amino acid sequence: CASSYGGPPETQYF.

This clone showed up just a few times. For the CDR3, the DNA is TGTGCCAGCAGCCCCTATCCCAACACCGGGGAGCTGTTTTTT. It yields the protein CASSPYPNTGELFF. V and J are TRBV28 and TRBJ2-2; D not certain. Germline assignment: CDR1 MDHEN and CDR2 SYDVKM. The CDR3 extends over 14 amino acids. With 6 bases removed from V and 2 bases from J, the gap between germline ends came to 10 bases.

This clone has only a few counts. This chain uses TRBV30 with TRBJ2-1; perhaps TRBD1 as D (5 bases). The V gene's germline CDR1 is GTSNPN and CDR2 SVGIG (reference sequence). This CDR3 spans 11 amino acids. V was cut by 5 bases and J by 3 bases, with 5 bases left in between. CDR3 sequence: CAWDSYNEQFF. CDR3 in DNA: TGTGCCTGGGACAGCTACAATGAGCAGTTCTTC.

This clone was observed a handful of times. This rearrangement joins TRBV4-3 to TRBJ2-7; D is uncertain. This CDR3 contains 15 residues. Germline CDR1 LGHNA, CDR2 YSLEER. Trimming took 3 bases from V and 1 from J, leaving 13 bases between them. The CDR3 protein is CASSQGPDGSYEQYF. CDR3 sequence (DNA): TGCGCCAGCAGCCAGGGCCCCGACGGTTCCTACGAGCAGTACTTC.

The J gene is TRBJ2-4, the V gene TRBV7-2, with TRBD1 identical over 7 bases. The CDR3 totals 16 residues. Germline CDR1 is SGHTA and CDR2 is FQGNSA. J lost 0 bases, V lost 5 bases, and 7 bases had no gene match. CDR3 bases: TGTGCCAGCAGCCCGGACAGGTTGCTAGCCAAAAACATTCAGTACTTC. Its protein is CASSPDRLLAKNIQYF.

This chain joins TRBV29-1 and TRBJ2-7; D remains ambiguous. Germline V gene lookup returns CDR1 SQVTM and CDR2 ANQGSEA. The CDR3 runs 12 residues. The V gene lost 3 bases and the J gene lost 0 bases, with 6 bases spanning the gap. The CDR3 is CSVDSGSYEQYF. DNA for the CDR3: TGCAGCGTTGATAGTGGCTCCTACGAGCAGTACTTC.

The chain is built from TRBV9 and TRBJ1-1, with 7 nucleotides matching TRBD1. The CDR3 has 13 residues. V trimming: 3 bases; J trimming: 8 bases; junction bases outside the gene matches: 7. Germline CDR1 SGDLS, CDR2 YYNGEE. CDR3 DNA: TGTGCCAGCAGCGACGGGACAGCAGGAGAAGCTTTCTTT. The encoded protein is CASSDGTAGEAFF.

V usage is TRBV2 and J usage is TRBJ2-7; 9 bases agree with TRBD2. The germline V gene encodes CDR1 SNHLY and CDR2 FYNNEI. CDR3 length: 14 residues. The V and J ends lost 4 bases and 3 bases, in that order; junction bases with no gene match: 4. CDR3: CASSGTSANYEQYF. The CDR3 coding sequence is TGTGCCAGCAGTGGGACTAGCGCCAACTACGAGCAGTACTTC.

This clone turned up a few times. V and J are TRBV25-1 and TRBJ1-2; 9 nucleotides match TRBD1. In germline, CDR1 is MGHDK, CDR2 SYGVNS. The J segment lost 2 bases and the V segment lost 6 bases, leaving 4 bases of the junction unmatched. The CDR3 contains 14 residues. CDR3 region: CASSTGGANYGYTF. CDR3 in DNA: TGTGCCAGCAGCACAGGGGGCGCGAACTATGGCTACACCTTC.

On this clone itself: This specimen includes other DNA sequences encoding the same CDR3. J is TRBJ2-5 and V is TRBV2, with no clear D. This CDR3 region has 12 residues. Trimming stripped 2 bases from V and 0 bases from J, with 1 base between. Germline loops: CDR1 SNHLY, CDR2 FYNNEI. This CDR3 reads CASSENQETQYF. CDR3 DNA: TGTGCCAGCAGTGAAAACCAAGAGACCCAGTACTTC.

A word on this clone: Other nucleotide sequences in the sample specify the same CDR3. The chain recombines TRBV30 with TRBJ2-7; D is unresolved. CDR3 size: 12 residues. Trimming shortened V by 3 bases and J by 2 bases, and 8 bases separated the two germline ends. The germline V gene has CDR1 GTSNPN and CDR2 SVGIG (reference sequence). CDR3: CAWSLGPYEQYF. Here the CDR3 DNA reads TGTGCCTGGAGCTTAGGACCCTACGAGCAGTACTTC.

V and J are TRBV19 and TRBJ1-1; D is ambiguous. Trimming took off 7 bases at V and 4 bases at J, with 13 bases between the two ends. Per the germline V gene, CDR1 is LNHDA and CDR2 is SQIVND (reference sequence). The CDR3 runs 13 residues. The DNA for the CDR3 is TGTGCCAGTACCCTCGCTTCGGGCACTGAAGCTTTCTTT. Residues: CASTLASGTEAFF.